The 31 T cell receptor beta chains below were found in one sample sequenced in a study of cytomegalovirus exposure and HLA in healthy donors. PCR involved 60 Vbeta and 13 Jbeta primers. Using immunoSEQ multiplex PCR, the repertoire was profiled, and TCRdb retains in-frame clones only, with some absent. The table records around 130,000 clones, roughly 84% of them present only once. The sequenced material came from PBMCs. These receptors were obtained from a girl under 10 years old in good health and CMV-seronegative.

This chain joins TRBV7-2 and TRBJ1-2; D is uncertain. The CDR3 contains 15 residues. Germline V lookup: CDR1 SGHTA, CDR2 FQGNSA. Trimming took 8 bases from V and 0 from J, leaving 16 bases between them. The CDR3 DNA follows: TGTGCCAGCTCCCTGGAGGGTCGACCTAACTATGGCTACACCTTC. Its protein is CASSLEGRPNYGYTF.

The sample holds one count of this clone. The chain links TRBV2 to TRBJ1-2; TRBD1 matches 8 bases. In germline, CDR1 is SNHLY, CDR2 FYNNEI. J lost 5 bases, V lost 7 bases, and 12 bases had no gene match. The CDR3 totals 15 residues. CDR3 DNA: TGTGCCAGCATCCAGGCAACAGGGGGTCTATATGGCTACACCTTC. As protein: CASIQATGGLYGYTF.

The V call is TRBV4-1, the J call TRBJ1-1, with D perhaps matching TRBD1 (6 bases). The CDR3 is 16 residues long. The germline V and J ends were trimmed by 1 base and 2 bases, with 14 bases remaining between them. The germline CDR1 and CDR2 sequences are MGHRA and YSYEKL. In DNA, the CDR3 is TGCGCCAGCAGCCAAGTGCAGGGGAGATCTAACACTGAAGCTTTCTTT. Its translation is CASSQVQGRSNTEAFF.

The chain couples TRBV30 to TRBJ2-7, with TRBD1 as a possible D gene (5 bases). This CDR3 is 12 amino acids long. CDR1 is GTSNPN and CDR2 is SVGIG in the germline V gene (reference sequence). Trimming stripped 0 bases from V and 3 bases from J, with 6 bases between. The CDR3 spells CAWSVQGYEQYF. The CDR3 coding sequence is TGTGCCTGGAGTGTCCAGGGCTACGAGCAGTACTTC.

The CDR3 coding sequence is TGTGCCAGCAGTTCCCCCGGGTCCTATGGCTACACCTTC. It translates to CASSSPGSYGYTF. The rearrangement joins TRBV28 to TRBJ1-2; D is unclear. Per germline, CDR1 MDHEN and CDR2 SYDVKM. The CDR3 contains 13 residues. V lost 4 bases, J lost 4 bases, and 10 bases lay in between.

The CDR3 DNA is TGCGCCAGCAGCTCCTCAGGACAGGTCTTTACGGAGCAGTTCTTC. As protein: CASSSSGQVFTEQFF. This chain links TRBV5-1 with TRBJ2-1, with 7 bases that match TRBD1. This CDR3 has 15 residues. The junction had 13 bases not matched to a gene; V was cut back by 3 bases and J by 10 bases. From germline, CDR1 is SGHRS and CDR2 YFSETQ.

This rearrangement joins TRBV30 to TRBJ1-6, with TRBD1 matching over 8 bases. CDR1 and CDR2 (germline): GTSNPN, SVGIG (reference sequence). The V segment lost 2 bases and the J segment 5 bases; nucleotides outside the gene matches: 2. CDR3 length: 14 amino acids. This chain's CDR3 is CAWSMTGDNSPLHF. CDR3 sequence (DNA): TGTGCCTGGAGTATGACAGGGGATAATTCACCCCTCCACTTT.

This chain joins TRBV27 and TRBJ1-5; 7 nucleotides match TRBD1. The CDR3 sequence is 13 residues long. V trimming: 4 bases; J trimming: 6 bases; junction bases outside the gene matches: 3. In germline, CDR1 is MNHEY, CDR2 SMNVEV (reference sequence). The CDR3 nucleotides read TGTGCCAGCAGTTCAGACAGGGTTCAGCCCCAGCATTTT. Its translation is CASSSDRVQPQHF.

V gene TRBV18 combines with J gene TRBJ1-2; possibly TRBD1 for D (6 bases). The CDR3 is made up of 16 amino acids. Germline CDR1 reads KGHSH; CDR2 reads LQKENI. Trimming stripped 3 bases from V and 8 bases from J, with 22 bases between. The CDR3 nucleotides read TGTGCCAGCTCACCGTCCGTCGGGACAAAATCTGACGGCTACACCTTC. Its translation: CASSPSVGTKSDGYTF. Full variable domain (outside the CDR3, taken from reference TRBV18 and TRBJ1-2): NAGVMQNPRHLVRRRGQEARLRCSPMKGHSHVYWYRQLPEEGLKFMVYLQKENIIDESGMPKERFSAEFPKEGPSILRIQQVVRGDSAAYFCASSPSVGTKSDGYTFGSGTRLTVV.

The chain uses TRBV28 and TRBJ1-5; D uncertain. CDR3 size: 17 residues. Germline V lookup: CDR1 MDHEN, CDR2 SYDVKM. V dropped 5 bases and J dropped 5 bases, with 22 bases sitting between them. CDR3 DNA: TGTGCCAGCAGTCCGGATCCACGGAGATACGGAGATCAGCCCCAGCATTTT. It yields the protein CASSPDPRRYGDQPQHF.

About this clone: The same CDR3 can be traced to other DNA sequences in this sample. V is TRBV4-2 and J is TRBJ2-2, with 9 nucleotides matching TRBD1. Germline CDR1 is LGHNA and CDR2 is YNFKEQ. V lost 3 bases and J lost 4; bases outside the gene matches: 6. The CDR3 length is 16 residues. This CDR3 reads CASSHPGQGGTGELFF. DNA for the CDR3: TGTGCCAGCAGCCATCCGGGACAGGGAGGCACCGGGGAGCTGTTTTTT.

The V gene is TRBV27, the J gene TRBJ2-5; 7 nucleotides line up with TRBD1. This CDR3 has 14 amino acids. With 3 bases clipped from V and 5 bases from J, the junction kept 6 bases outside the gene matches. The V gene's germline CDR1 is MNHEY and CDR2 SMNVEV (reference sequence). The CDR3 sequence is CASSFYRGSETQYF. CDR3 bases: TGTGCCAGCAGTTTTTACAGGGGATCGGAGACCCAGTACTTC.

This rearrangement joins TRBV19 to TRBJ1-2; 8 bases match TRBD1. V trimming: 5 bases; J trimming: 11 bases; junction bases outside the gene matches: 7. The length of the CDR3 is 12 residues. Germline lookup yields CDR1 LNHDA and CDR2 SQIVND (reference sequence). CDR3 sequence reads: CASSDGQGRYTF. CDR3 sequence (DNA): TGTGCCAGTAGTGATGGACAGGGCCGGTACACCTTC.

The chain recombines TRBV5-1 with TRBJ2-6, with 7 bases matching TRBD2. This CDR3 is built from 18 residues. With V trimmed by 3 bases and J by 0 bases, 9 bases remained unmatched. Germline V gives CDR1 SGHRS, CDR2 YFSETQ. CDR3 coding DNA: TGCGCCAGCAGCTGGGAGGGAACCGACCTCTCTGGGGCCAACGTCCTGACTTTC. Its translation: CASSWEGTDLSGANVLTF. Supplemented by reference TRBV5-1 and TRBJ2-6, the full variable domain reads KAGVTQTPRYLIKTRGQQVTLSCSPISGHRSVSWYQQTPGQGLQFLFEYFSETQRNKGNFPGRFSGRQFSNSRSEMNVSTLELGDSALYLCASSWEGTDLSGANVLTFGAGSRLTVL.

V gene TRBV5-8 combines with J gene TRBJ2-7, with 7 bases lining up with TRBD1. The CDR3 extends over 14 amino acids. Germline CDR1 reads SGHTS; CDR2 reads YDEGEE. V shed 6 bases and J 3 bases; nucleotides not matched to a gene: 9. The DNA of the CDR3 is TGTGCCAGCAATCCGACAGGGATGAACTACGAGCAGTACTTC. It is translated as CASNPTGMNYEQYF.

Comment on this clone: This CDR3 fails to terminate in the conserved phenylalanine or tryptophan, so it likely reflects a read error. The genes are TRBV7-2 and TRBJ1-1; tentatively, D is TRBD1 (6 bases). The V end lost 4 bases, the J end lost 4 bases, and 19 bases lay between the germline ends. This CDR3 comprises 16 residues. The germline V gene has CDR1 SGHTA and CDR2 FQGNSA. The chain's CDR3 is CASSSTWGLPSTEAFL. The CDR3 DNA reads TGTGCCAGCAGCTCGACGTGGGGGCTTCCGAGCACTGAAGCTTTCCTT.

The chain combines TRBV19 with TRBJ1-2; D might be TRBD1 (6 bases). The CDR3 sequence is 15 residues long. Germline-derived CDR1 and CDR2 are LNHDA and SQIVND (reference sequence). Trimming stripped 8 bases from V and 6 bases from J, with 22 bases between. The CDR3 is CASPTLNWTADGYTF. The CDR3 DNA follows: TGTGCCAGTCCGACCCTAAATTGGACAGCCGATGGCTACACCTTC.

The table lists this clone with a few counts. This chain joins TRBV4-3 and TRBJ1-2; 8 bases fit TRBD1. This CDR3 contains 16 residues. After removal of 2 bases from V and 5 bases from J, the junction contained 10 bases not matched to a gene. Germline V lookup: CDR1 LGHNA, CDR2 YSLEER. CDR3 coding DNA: TGCGCCAGCAGCCAAATATCAGGGGGCGGATGGTATGGCTACACCTTC. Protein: CASSQISGGGWYGYTF.

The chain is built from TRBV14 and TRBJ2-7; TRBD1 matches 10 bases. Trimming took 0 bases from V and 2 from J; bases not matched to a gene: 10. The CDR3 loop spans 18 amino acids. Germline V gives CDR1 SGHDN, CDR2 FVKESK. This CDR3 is CASSQDLSPGQGTYEQYF. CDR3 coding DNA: TGTGCCAGCAGCCAAGATCTATCGCCGGGACAGGGGACCTACGAGCAGTACTTC.

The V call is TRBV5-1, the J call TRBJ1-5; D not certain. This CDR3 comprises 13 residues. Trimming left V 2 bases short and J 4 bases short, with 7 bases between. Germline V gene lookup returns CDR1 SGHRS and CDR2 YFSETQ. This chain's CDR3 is CASSFRGNQPQHF. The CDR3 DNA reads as TGCGCCAGCAGCTTTCGGGGAAATCAGCCCCAGCATTTT. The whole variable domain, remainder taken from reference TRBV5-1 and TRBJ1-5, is KAGVTQTPRYLIKTRGQQVTLSCSPISGHRSVSWYQQTPGQGLQFLFEYFSETQRNKGNFPGRFSGRQFSNSRSEMNVSTLELGDSALYLCASSFRGNQPQHFGDGTRLSIL.

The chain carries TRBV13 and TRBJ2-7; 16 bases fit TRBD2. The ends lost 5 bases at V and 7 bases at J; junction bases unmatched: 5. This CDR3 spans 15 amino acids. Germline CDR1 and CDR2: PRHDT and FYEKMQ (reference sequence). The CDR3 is CASSQGTSGRGEQYF. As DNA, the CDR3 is TGTGCCAGCAGCCAGGGGACTAGCGGGAGGGGTGAGCAGTACTTC.

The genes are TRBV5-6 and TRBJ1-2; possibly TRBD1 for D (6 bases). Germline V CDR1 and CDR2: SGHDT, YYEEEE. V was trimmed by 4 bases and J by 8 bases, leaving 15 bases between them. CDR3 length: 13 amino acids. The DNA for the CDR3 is TGTGCCAGCAGCCAAACAGGGCGCGGAGGCTACACCTTC. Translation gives CASSQTGRGGYTF. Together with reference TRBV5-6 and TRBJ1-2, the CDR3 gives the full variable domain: DAGVTQSPTHLIKTRGQQVTLRCSPKSGHDTVSWYQQALGQGPQFIFQYYEEEERQRGNFPDRFSGHQFPNYSSELNVNALLLGDSALYLCASSQTGRGGYTFGSGTRLTVV.

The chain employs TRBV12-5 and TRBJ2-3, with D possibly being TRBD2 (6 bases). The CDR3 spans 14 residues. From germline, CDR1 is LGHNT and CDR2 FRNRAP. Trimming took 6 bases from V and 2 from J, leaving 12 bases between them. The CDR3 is CASGVAEFTDTQYF. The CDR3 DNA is TGTGCTAGTGGGGTAGCGGAGTTCACAGATACGCAGTATTTT.

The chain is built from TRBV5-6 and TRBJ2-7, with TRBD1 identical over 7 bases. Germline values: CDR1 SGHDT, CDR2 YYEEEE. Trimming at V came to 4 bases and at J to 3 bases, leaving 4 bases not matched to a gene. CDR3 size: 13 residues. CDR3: CASSLTGRYEQYF. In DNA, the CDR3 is TGTGCCAGCAGCCTGACAGGGCGCTACGAGCAGTACTTC.

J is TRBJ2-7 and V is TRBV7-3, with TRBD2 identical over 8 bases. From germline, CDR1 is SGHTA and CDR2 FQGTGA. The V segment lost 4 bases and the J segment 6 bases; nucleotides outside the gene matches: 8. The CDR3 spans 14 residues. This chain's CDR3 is CASSSTGGPVEQYF. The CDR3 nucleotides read TGTGCCAGCAGCTCGACGGGAGGGCCGGTCGAGCAGTACTTC.

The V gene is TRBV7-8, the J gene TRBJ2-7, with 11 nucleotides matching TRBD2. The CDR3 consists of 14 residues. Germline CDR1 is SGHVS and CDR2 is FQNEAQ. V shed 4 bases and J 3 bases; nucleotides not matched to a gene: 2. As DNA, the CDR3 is TGTGCCAGCAGCTCGGGACTAGCGGACTACGAGCAGTACTTC. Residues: CASSSGLADYEQYF. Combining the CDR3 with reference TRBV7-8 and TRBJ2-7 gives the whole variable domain GAGVSQSPRYKVAKRGQDVALRCDPISGHVSLFWYQQALGQGPEFLTYFQNEAQLDKSGLPSDRFFAERPEGSVSTLKIQRTQQEDSAVYLCASSSGLADYEQYFGPGTRLTVT.

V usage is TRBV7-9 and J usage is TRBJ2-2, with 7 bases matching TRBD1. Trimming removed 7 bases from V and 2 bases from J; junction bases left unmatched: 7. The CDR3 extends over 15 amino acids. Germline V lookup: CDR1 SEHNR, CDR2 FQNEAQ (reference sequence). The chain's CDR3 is CASTQGVDNTGELFF. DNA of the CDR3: TGTGCCAGCACCCAGGGGGTAGATAACACCGGGGAGCTGTTTTTT.

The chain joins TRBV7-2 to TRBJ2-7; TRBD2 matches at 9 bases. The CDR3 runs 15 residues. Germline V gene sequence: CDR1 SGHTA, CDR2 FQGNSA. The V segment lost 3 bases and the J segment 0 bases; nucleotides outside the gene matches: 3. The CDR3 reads CASSLSSGDSYEQYF. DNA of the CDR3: TGTGCCAGCAGCTTGTCTAGCGGGGACTCCTACGAGCAGTACTTC.

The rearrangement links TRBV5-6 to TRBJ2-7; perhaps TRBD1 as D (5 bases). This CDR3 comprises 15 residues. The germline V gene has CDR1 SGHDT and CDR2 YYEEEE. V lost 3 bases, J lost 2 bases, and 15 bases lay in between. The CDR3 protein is CASSSREPNPYEQYF. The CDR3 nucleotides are TGTGCCAGCAGCTCCAGGGAACCCAACCCCTACGAGCAGTACTTC.

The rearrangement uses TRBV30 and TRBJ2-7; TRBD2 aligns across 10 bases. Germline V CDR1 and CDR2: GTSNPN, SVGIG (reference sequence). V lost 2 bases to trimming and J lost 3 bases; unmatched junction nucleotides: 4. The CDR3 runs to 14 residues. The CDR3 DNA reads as TGTGCCTGGAGTTGGATAGCGGGGGGCTACGAGCAGTACTTC. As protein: CAWSWIAGGYEQYF.

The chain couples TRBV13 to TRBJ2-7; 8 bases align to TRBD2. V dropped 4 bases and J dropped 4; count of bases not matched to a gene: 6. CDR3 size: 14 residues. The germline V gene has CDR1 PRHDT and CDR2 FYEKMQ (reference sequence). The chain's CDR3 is CASSYGTRFYEQYF. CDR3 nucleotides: TGTGCCAGCAGCTATGGGACTAGGTTTTACGAGCAGTACTTC.